This T cell receptor (beta chain) was retrieved from a study of vaccination effects on CD4 cells after COVID-19. In the ViraFEST assay, antigen-specific CD4+ clonotypes were identified by expansion after peptide-pool stimulation. With around ten days of culture completed, CD4+ T cells were isolated. This individual tested PCR-positive for SARS-CoV-2 infection between March and December 2020. Repertoires were generated with immunoSEQ multiplex PCR, while TCRdb's copy carries only in-frame clones and drops some. Among tens of thousands of clones listed, about 72% were seen once. About this clone itself: Its antigen is undetermined.

Trimming removed 0 bases from V and 3 bases from J; junction bases left unmatched: 21. CDR1 and CDR2 from the germline V gene are KGHDR and SFDVKD. CDR3 length: 21 amino acids. The sequencing used CD4+ T cells from PBMCs cultured with a peptide pool, collected before COVID-19 vaccination. V gene TRBV24-1 combines with J gene TRBJ2-7; TRBD1 agrees at 8 bases. This clonotype was sampled from a human donor who had a prior SARS-CoV-2 infection. CDR3 loop: CATSDLRRQGPPQAEGYEQYF. The CDR3 region has the DNA TGTGCCACCAGTGATTTGCGAAGACAGGGGCCGCCCCAAGCGGAGGGCTACGAGCAGTACTTC.